The source of this T cell receptor (beta chain) is a study of T cell responses to AZD1222 COVID-19 vaccine. Study-wide findings and caveats: The study identified only 6 or 7 AZD1222 recipients as seropositive at baseline.

As for this clone: Antigen unknown.

The CDR3 has 18 residues. CDR1 KGHSH and CDR2 LQKENI come from the germline V gene. Trimming at V came to 3 bases and at J to 7 bases, leaving 14 bases not matched to a gene. TCRdb's table, derived via immunoSEQ multiplex PCR, lists solely in-frame clones and lacks some. The sample yields about 130,000 clones, about 86% seen once. The chain uses TRBV18 and TRBJ2-5, with TRBD2 matching over 13 bases. The clonotype comes from an adult in good health. The specimen comprised peripheral blood, sampled on day 0 of AZD1222 vaccination. CDR3 bases: TGTGCCAGCTCACCCGGGGTTCGGACTAGCGGGGGCCCAAGGACCCAGTACTTC. It translates to CASSPGVRTSGGPRTQYF.